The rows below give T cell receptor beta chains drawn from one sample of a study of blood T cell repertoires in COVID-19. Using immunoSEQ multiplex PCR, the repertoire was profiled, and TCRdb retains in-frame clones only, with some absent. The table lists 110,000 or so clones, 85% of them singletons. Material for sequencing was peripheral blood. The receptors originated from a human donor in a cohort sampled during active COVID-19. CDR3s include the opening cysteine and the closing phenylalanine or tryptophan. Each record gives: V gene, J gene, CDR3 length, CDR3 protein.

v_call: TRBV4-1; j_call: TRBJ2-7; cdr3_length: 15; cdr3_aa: CASSKGGRGLGEQYF
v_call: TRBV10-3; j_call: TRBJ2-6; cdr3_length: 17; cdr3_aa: CAISDSPGQAGANVLTF
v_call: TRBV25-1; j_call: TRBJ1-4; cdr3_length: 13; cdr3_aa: CASTWQGGKKLFF
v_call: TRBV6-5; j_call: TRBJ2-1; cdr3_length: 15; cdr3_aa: CASSTSRSSYNEQFF
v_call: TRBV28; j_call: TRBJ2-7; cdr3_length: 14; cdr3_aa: CASSFRGPTYEQYF
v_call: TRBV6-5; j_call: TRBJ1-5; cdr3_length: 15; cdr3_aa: CASGPTGNSNQPQHF
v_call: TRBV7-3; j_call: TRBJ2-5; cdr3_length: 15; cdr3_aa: CASSSSGLAGETQYF
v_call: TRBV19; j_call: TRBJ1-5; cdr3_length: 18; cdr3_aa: CASSLSGQGPRGGQPQHF
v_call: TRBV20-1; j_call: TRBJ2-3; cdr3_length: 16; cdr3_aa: CSASSGTFTSTDTQYF
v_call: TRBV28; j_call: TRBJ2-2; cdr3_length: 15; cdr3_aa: CASTQRGGPTGELFF
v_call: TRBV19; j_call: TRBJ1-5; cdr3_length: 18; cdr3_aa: CASSIARTGGFKDQPQHF
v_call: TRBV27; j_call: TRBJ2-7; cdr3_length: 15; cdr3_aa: CASSFGQGFTYEQYF
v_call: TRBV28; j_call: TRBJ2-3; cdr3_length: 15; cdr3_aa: CASSLLIQSGDTQYF
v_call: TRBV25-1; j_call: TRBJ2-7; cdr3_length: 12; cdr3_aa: CASRVGGDEQYF
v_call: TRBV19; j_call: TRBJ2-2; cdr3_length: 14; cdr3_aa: CASSPGQNTGELFF
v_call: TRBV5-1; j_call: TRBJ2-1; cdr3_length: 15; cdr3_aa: CASSFQGLGYNEQFF
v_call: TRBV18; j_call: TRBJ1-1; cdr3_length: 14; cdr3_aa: CASSLHRDDTEAFF